This TCR beta chain was observed in a study of blood T cell repertoires in COVID-19. Using immunoSEQ multiplex PCR, the repertoire was profiled, and TCRdb retains in-frame clones only, with some absent. Of 170,000 or so clones listed, roughly 87% are singletons. This clone was detected a few times. CDR3 length equals 12 residues. V dropped 6 bases and J dropped 5 bases, with 10 bases sitting between them. CDR1 is MNHEY and CDR2 is SVGAGI in the germline V gene. The TCR sequence derives from a woman between 65 and 79 years old with COVID-19, enrolled during active disease. The sequenced sample was peripheral blood. This chain links TRBV6-5 with TRBJ1-1; no clear D. DNA for the CDR3: TGTGCCAGCAGGTCCACGGGGACTGAAGCTTTCTTT. Encoded protein: CASRSTGTEAFF.